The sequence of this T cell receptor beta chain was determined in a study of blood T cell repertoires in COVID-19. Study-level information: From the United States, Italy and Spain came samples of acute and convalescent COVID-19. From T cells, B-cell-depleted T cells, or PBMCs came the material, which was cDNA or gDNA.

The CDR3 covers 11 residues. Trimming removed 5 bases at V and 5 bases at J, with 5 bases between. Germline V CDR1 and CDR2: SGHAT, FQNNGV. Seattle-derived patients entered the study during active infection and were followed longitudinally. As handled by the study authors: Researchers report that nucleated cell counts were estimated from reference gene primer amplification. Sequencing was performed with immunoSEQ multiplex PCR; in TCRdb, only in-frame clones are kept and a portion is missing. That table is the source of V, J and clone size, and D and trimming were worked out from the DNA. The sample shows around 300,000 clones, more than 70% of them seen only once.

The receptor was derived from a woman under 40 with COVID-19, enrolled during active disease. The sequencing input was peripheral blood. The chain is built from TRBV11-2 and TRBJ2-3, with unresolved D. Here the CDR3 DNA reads TGTGCCAGCAGCCCTAGAGATACGCAGTATTTT. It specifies CASSPRDTQYF.